One and the same sample provided the 8 T cell receptor beta chains below, sequenced in a study of CD8 T cells in Susac syndrome. Random hexamers served to reverse transcribe roughly 0.45 to 1 ug RNA. One entry per CDR3 protein, called by TCRdb with MiXCR from the immunoSEQ multiplex PCR reads. The sample contains over 120,000 distinct CDR3 sequences, around 94% of which appear only once. Specimen: CD4+ T cells from PBMCs. The receptors were sampled from a human donor in good health.

V usage is TRBV28 and J usage is TRBJ1-2, with TRBD1 identical over 8 bases. This CDR3 has 13 residues. CDR1 and CDR2 (germline): MDHEN, SYDVKM. CDR3 residues: CAERSATGDGYTF. The CDR3 DNA reads TGTGCAGAACGCTCCGCGACAGGGGATGGCTACACCTTC.

The gene calls are TRBV28 and TRBJ1-5; D is possibly TRBD1 (5 bases). The CDR3 runs 14 residues. CDR1 and CDR2 from the germline V gene are MDHEN and SYDVKM. Trimming left V 6 bases short and J 4 bases short, with 13 bases between. The CDR3 spells CASRTGASNQPQHF. CDR3 bases: TGTGCCAGCAGAACCGGGGCCTCTAATCAGCCCCAGCATTTT.

The J gene is TRBJ1-2, the V gene TRBV15, with D unclear. V gave up 3 bases and J gave up 8 bases, with 4 bases separating them. Germline CDR1 is LNHNV and CDR2 is YYDKDF (reference sequence). This CDR3 is 10 amino acids long. For the CDR3, the DNA is TGTGCCACCAGCAGGAAAGGCTACACCTTC. Its translation: CATSRKGYTF.

The chain uses TRBV30 and TRBJ2-7; 8 bases align to TRBD1. Germline V gene data show CDR1 as GTSNPN and CDR2 as SVGIG (reference sequence). Trimming cost V 2 bases and J 9 bases; bases outside gene matches: 6. This CDR3 has 12 amino acids. Here the CDR3 DNA reads TGTGCCTGGAGTCCCTGGACAGGGCGGCAGTACTTC. Protein sequence: CAWSPWTGRQYF.

The chain couples TRBV5-1 to TRBJ2-2; maybe TRBD1 (6 bases). The CDR3 runs to 15 residues. Trimming took 1 base from V and 1 from J, leaving 8 bases between them. CDR1 and CDR2 (germline): SGHRS, YFSETQ. The CDR3 here is CASSLSGQNTGELFF. In nucleotides, the CDR3 is TGCGCCAGCAGCTTGTCGGGACAGAACACCGGGGAGCTGTTTTTT. The whole variable domain, remainder taken from reference TRBV5-1 and TRBJ2-2, is KAGVTQTPRYLIKTRGQQVTLSCSPISGHRSVSWYQQTPGQGLQFLFEYFSETQRNKGNFPGRFSGRQFSNSRSEMNVSTLELGDSALYLCASSLSGQNTGELFFGEGSRLTVL.

The sample holds one count of this clonotype. The CDR3 loop is CASSLSGSYHEQYF. CDR3 sequence (DNA): TGTGCCAGCAGCTTAAGCGGGAGCTACCACGAGCAGTACTTC. The V gene is TRBV7-2, the J gene TRBJ2-7, with TRBD2 matching over 8 bases. This CDR3 is 14 amino acids long. The junction had 5 bases not matched to a gene; V was cut back by 2 bases and J by 5 bases. CDR1 SGHTA and CDR2 FQGNSA come from the germline V gene. The complete variable domain, with remaining parts taken from reference TRBV7-2 and TRBJ2-7, reads GAGVSQSPSNKVTEKGKDVELRCDPISGHTALYWYRQSLGQGLEFLIYFQGNSAPDKSGLPSDRFSAERTGGSVSTLTIQRTQQEDSAVYLCASSLSGSYHEQYFGPGTRLTVT.

V usage is TRBV20-1 and J usage is TRBJ2-5, with TRBD2 identical over 8 bases. V was pared by 0 bases and J by 4 bases, with 7 bases of the junction left unmatched. Looked up from germline, CDR1 is DFQATT and CDR2 is SNEGSKA (reference sequence). The CDR3 totals 15 residues. CDR3 nucleotide sequence: TGCAGTGCTAGAGAAACGGGAGGGGGAGCAGAGACCCAGTACTTC. Amino acid sequence: CSARETGGGAETQYF.

The rearrangement links TRBV5-1 to TRBJ1-1, with D tentatively TRBD1 (6 bases). Deletions cut 0 bases from V and 6 bases from J, with 12 bases between. CDR1 and CDR2 from the germline V gene are SGHRS and YFSETQ. This CDR3 region has 14 residues. The CDR3 loop is CASSLAGAGAEAFF. For the CDR3, the DNA is TGCGCCAGCAGCTTGGCAGGGGCCGGAGCTGAAGCTTTCTTT. Variable domain in full (rest from reference TRBV5-1 and TRBJ1-1): KAGVTQTPRYLIKTRGQQVTLSCSPISGHRSVSWYQQTPGQGLQFLFEYFSETQRNKGNFPGRFSGRQFSNSRSEMNVSTLELGDSALYLCASSLAGAGAEAFFGQGTRLTVV.